This TCR beta chain was recorded in a study of blood T cell repertoires in COVID-19 (dated by TCRdb to 2019 to 2021). In the study overall: The collaborator samples originated in the United States, Italy and Spain and spanned the acute and convalescent phases of COVID-19. The prospective study material was composed of cDNA or gDNA derived from T cells, B-cell-depleted T cells, or PBMCs. The dataset comprised deeply sampled blood TCRbeta repertoires from subjects exposed to, actively infected with, or recovered from COVID-19. A freely available public database, intended as a resource for researchers studying the immune response to SARS-CoV-2, is where the repertoires were released. The samples were drawn from the first 160 participants of the ongoing ImmuneRACE study and from over a thousand subjects provided by 6 global collaborators. A de-identified subject ID, COVID-19 status, age in years and sex were almost always included in the sample metadata. HLA class I and class II types, where available, came from metadata supplied by the sample provider rather than from assay-based typing.

Details on this clone: The antigen it binds to is not known. No much larger clonotype is one base removed from it; base qualities were not supplied.

From the germline V gene (reference sequence), CDR1 is SGHNT and CDR2 is YYREEE. The CDR3 runs 15 amino acids, cysteine and phenylalanine included. Just the 45-base CDR3 DNA is kept, in frame starting at base 1. V is cut by 7 bases and J by 3 bases, and the space between the germline ends is 14 bases. TCRbeta CDR3 regions were amplified from genomic DNA using the immunoSEQ Assay, a bias-controlled multiplex PCR. The source study handled its data this way. Nucleated cell counts per sample were estimated from amplification of reference gene primers within the assay. Sequence reads were collapsed and filtered to measure the absolute abundance of every unique TCRbeta CDR3 rearrangement. For each sample, productive Simpson clonality was calculated as the square root of Simpson's diversity index across productive rearrangements. Here the immuneACCESS table is served through TCRdb, limited to in-frame sequences with V and J called. Missing clones are a known gap in these copies; in checked studies unresolved V genes cover under half, and the rest lacks a known reason. The D gene and trimming were derived from the DNA, and the V and J assignments and clone size from that table. This sample has approximately 160,000 clones in its table, and 80% to 85% of those were observed once. In total, the top ten clones hold roughly 9.2% of the sample.

Each collaborating institution followed its own protocols to collect whole blood in K2EDTA tubes. Collaborator samples were shipped for TCRbeta analysis as frozen whole blood, isolated PBMCs, or DNA extracted from either sample type. Broader findings and caveats from the paper: How much clinical and demographic metadata was included differed by source and by participant, and the metadata was provided uncurated.

The sequence was collected from an elderly woman with active or convalescent COVID-19. The chain was built from TRBV5-4 and TRBJ2-6, and perhaps TRBD1 as D gene, on 5 matching bases. Sequencing input: peripheral blood. Here is the DNA: TGTGCCAGCTTTTTGGGGCCAGGTGGGGCCAACGTCCTGACTTTC. This translates into CASFLGPGGANVLTF.